This TCR beta chain is from a study of shared clonotypes between healthy human individuals (dated by TCRdb to 2020 to 2022). With respect to the entire study: A few men and two women, aged 18 to 49 years, made up the cohort. To estimate repertoire size and how much clonotype sharing occurs between individuals, the study deeply sequenced the blood TCR repertoires of about five healthy adults. Different laboratories and diverse techniques were used to prepare libraries and sequence TCR repertoires, to increase sequencing depth and limit assay-specific biases. Between about 0.85 and 9.5 billion PBMCs per donor were obtained by leukapheresis.

Including cysteine and phenylalanine, the CDR3 has 14 amino acids. Left in the record is the CDR3 DNA by itself, 42 bases read in frame from the first base. CDR1 and CDR2, looked up from the germline V gene, are SGHRS and YFSETQ. V is clipped by 1 base and J by 0 bases, and the sequence between their germline boundaries is 7 bases long. Regarding this clone: Its antigen is still unknown. The record has no base qualities; no much larger clone is one base away. This sample also contains other DNA sequences that code for the same CDR3.

Healthy HIV-negative adults with no recently reported acute infections or vaccinations were included as donors. All donors were Caucasian adults living in Nashville, Tennessee, USA. In the unsorted samples, approximately 82 million PBMCs were counted, and genomic DNA was extracted using the QIAamp DNA Blood Mini kit. After blood collection by leukapheresis, PBMCs were isolated using Ficoll-Histopaque density gradient centrifugation and then cryopreserved in the vapor phase of liquid nitrogen. Using the deep immunoSEQ assay, multiplex PCR amplified TCR CDR3 regions from genomic DNA. For each cell subset, the extracted genomic DNA was distributed evenly across all wells of several immunoSEQ 96-well plates, and each plate served as one replicate. For unsorted PBMC, roughly 300 ng of genomic DNA, equivalent to 25,000 to 35,000 T cell genomes, went into each replicate PCR. Ten immunoSEQ deep assay plates were used to sequence unsorted PBMC genomic DNA. Purified libraries were quantified with a Qubit 3.0 fluorometer, sized on a Bioanalyzer 2100, and re-quantified with the KAPA Library Quantification kit. Each immunoSEQ 96-well plate was sequenced on its own single-read 150-cycle Illumina NextSeq 550 flow cell. The paper's processing steps were these. Because the immunoSEQ output included only junctional sequences and no quality scores, the filtering could not be the same as the filtering used for full-length reads. To assign V/J genes and CDR3, sequences were annotated against IMGT germline references using PyIR, a Python wrapper for IgBLAST v1.9. Reads were filtered out if the reads had weak V/J assignments (E-value above 1e-6), no CDR3, stop codons, out-of-frame junctions, or ambiguous translated residues. V3J clonotypes were defined as sequences sharing an identical inferred V gene, J gene, and CDR3 amino acid sequence. The percentage overlap between two repertoires was calculated by dividing the number of shared unique clonotypes by the size of the smaller repertoire. RTK rarefaction, the Chao1 estimator, and Recon v2.1 estimates of unobserved clonotypes were used to assess repertoire richness. In its TCRdb copy, this immuneACCESS table keeps in-frame sequences only and misses some clones. Where compared with another copy, unresolved V genes explain less than half of these, and the others have no known cause. That table is the source of V, J and clone size, and D and trimming were worked out from the DNA. For this sample there are roughly 510,000 clones; almost 80% appear just once. Around 13% of the sample lies in the top ten.

The paper as a whole reports these results and caveats: Sampling was limited to blood, and TCR repertoires in tissue likely differ from TCR repertoires in blood. Based on pairwise subsampling, the degree of clonotype sharing among donors was expected to be affected by sequencing depth. Because the study included a small number of donors, the genetic and exposure-history diversity represented was limited.

Source material: PBMCs. This receptor was obtained from a woman aged 40 to 50 in good health. Some clones in this sample may be carry-over from other donors' samples. The rearranged chain carries TRBV5-1 and TRBJ1-1, and perhaps TRBD1 as D gene, on 5 matching bases. The CDR3 here reads CASSLQGMNTEAFF. The DNA sequence is given as TGCGCCAGCAGCTTGCAGGGTATGAACACTGAAGCTTTCTTT.